This T cell receptor beta chain was sequenced during a study of OX40 agonist ivuxolimab in advanced cancers. Study-wide context: Checkpoint inhibitors had been given previously to 40% of patients.

A word on this clone: One end of the junction varies from germline; a read error may be responsible.

Generated by immunoSEQ multiplex PCR, the TCRdb table keeps only in-frame clones and is missing some. The sample lists about 84,000 clones, 94% occurring once. CDR1 is SSHAT and CDR2 is FNYEAQ in the germline V gene (reference sequence). CDR3 length: 13 residues. The sample consisted of CD4+ or CD8+ T cells sorted from blood, taken in a trial of the OX40 agonist ivuxolimab. This TCR was recovered from an adult with an advanced solid tumor such as melanoma, head and neck, liver or kidney cancer. The gene calls are TRBV7-7 and TRBJ2-5; D is undetermined. CDR3 sequence reads: CASSLAIRETQYF. CDR3 sequence (DNA): TGTGCTAGCAGCTTAGCCATCCGGGAGACCCAGTACTTC.